This TCR beta chain came from a study of blood T cell repertoires in COVID-19. Study summary: In each case, the material was cDNA or gDNA derived from T cells, B-cell-depleted T cells, or PBMCs.

This CDR3 has 16 residues. The germline V gene has CDR1 SNHLY and CDR2 FYNNEI. The V end lost 3 bases, the J end lost 0 bases, and 13 bases lay between the germline ends. Original processing notes: Amplifying reference gene primers gave estimates of nucleated cell counts. Libraries were prepared by immunoSEQ multiplex PCR; TCRdb keeps only in-frame clonotypes and omits some of them. Clone size and the V and J calls come from that table; the DNA yielded D and trimming. Of more than 200,000 clones listed, about nine tenths are singletons. Participants, about 18 to 90 years old, spanned about 26 US areas. Membership in each cohort depended on participant-reported clinical history.

The sequence derives from a man aged 30 to 45 in a cohort exposed to, infected with or recovered from COVID-19 (not recorded which). The genes are TRBV2 and TRBJ2-3; D unclear. Material for sequencing was PBMCs or T cells enriched from blood (not recorded which). The CDR3 region is CASSELRLPSTDTQYF. The CDR3 coding sequence is TGTGCCAGCAGTGAGTTGCGGCTCCCTAGCACAGATACGCAGTATTTT. Full variable domain (missing parts from reference TRBV2 and TRBJ2-3): EPEVTQTPSHQVTQMGQEVILRCVPISNHLYFYWYRQILGQKVEFLVSFYNNEISEKSEIFDDQFSVERPDGSNFTLKIRSTKLEDSAMYFCASSELRLPSTDTQYFGPGTRLTVL.